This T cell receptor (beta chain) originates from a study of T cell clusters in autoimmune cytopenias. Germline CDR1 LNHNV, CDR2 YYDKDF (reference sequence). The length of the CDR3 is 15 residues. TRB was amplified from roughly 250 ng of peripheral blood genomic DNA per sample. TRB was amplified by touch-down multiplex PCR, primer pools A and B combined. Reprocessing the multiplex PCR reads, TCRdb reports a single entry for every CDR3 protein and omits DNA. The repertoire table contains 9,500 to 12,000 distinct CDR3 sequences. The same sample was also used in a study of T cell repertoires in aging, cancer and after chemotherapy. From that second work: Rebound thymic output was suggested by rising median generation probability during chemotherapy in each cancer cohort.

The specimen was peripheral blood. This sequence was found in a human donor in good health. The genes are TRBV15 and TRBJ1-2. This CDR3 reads CATSRGDSGNYGYTF.